The source of this T cell receptor beta chain is a study of shared clonotypes between healthy human individuals. Researchers ran the assay at a deep level. The protocol was immunoSEQ multiplex PCR, while the TCRdb copy is restricted to in-frame clones and leaves out a portion. The sample gives some 1.5 million clones, 98% of which show up once; about 0.42% is in the top ten. Germline V lookup: CDR1 MDHEN, CDR2 SYDVKM. V lost 4 bases to trimming and J lost 7 bases; unmatched junction nucleotides: 9. The CDR3 contains 15 residues. Splitting of CD4+ cells produced CD45RA+ naive and CD45RA-negative memory subsets.

This sequence was found in a man aged 25-45 years in good health. The chain is built from TRBV28 and TRBJ1-5; 8 positions agree with TRBD1. Sequencing used naive CD4+ T cells sorted from blood. Subset described: CD45RA+ positively selected. The CDR3: CASSSTGTGYQPQHF. The CDR3 DNA sequence: TGTGCCAGCAGTTCAACCGGGACAGGATACCAGCCCCAGCATTTT.